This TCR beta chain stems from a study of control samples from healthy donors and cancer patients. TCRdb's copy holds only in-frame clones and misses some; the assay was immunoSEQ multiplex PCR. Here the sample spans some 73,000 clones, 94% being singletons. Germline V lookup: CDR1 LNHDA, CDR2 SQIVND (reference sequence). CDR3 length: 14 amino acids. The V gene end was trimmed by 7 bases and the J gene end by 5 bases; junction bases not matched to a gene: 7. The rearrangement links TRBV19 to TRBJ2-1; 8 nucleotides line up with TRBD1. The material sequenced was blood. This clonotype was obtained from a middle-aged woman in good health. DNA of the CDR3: TGTGCCAGTAAGATCGGGACAGGTAACAATGAGCAGTTCTTC. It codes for CASKIGTGNNEQFF.